The T cell receptor (beta chain) described here comes from a study of blood T cell repertoires in COVID-19. The overall study: Acute-phase and convalescent COVID-19 samples originated in the United States, Italy and Spain. In each case, the material was cDNA or gDNA derived from T cells, B-cell-depleted T cells, or PBMCs.

This CDR3 region has 16 residues. Germline V lookup: CDR1 MGHRA, CDR2 YSYEKL. With 1 base removed from V and 3 bases from J, the gap between germline ends came to 13 bases. Per the authors' pipeline: Amplification from reference gene primers served as the basis for estimated nucleated cell counts. Some clones are missing from TCRdb's copy, which holds only in-frame ones; the method was immunoSEQ multiplex PCR. The V and J calls and the clone size are those of that table, but D and trimming were determined from the DNA. This table has some 99,000 clones, more than 65% appearing once. A single count supports this clone.

This sequence joins TRBV4-1 and TRBJ2-4; TRBD2 might be the D (6 bases). The sample comprised peripheral blood. This receptor was taken from a woman older than 75 with active or convalescent COVID-19. This CDR3 reads CASSQVLGGYKNIQYF. In nucleotides, the CDR3 is TGCGCCAGCAGCCAAGTCCTGGGGGGATACAAAAACATTCAGTACTTC.